The next 13 T cell receptor beta chains were all read from a single sample in a study of early T cells in non-severe SARS-CoV-2 infection. MiXCR was run by TCRdb on the 5' RACE reads, yielding one entry per CDR3 protein. The data hold about 26,000 distinct CDR3 sequences, with less than 5% observed a single time. What was sequenced was whole blood. These receptors came from an adult who was a healthcare worker with PCR-confirmed SARS-CoV-2 infection or an uninfected control (not recorded which).

This clonotype was detected ten times or more. The chain recombines TRBV7-2 with TRBJ2-3; maybe TRBD2 (7 bases). Trimming pared 7 bases from V and 3 bases from J, leaving 14 bases between. The CDR3 totals 14 residues. Germline V gives CDR1 SGHTA, CDR2 FQGNSA. The CDR3 region is CASTGGGRTDTQYF. In nucleotides, the CDR3 is TGTGCCAGCACCGGGGGCGGGAGAACAGATACGCAGTATTTT.

This clonotype was observed at least ten times. J is TRBJ2-3 and V is TRBV27, with TRBD1 matching over 7 bases. V was pared by 5 bases and J by 2 bases, with 10 bases of the junction left unmatched. Germline V gene sequence: CDR1 MNHEY, CDR2 SMNVEV (reference sequence). This CDR3 has 16 amino acids. The CDR3, as DNA: TGTGCCAGCAGTCGAGTGGGACAGCTACTCACAGATACGCAGTATTTT. Its translation: CASSRVGQLLTDTQYF.

This clonotype was seen many times. V and J are TRBV7-9 and TRBJ2-2, with D unclear. The V gene's germline CDR1 is SEHNR and CDR2 FQNEAQ (reference sequence). V was cut by 6 bases and J by 5 bases, with 10 bases left in between. This CDR3 has 13 amino acids. In DNA form, the CDR3 reads TGTGCCAGCAGTTCAGTGTGGACCGGGGAGCTGTTTTTT. As protein: CASSSVWTGELFF.

In its sample, this clonotype ranks as medium-sized (0.01 to 0.1%). The V and J genes are TRBV13 and TRBJ2-3; 9 positions match TRBD2. J lost 0 bases, V lost 5 bases, and 12 bases had no gene match. The germline V gene has CDR1 PRHDT and CDR2 FYEKMQ (reference sequence). This CDR3 is 18 amino acids long. The CDR3 loop is CASSLRGSGRSSTDTQYF. DNA of the CDR3: TGTGCCAGCAGCCTACGTGGTAGCGGGAGATCAAGCACAGATACGCAGTATTTT.

This chain links TRBV6-6 with TRBJ2-1; 7 nucleotides agree with TRBD1. With V trimmed by 6 bases and J by 7 bases, 12 bases remained unmatched. From germline, CDR1 is MNHNY and CDR2 SVGAGI (reference sequence). The CDR3 is 15 residues long. As DNA, the CDR3 is TGTGCCAGCAGACGGCCCACAGGGGTTTGGAATGAGCAGTTCTTC. This gives the protein CASRRPTGVWNEQFF.

This clonotype showed up many times. The chain recombines TRBV20-1 with TRBJ2-3, with TRBD2 identical over 14 bases. The CDR3 sequence is 16 residues long. Germline V gene sequence: CDR1 DFQATT, CDR2 SNEGSKA (reference sequence). V gave up 5 bases and J gave up 3 bases; unmatched junction bases: 7. CDR3 DNA sequence: TGCAGTGCTGTTACCGGGACTAGCGGGAGAACAGATACGCAGTATTTT. As protein: CSAVTGTSGRTDTQYF.

This clonotype was counted ten times or more. This chain connects TRBV29-1 to TRBJ2-1; D not certain. This CDR3 has 14 residues. CDR1 is SQVTM, CDR2 ANQGSEA, per germline. Trimming took off 3 bases at V and 3 bases at J, with 12 bases between the two ends. The CDR3 loop is CSVEDGLLYNEQFF. The CDR3 nucleotides are TGCAGCGTTGAGGACGGCTTGCTCTACAATGAGCAGTTCTTC.

This clonotype was counted at least ten times. The chain recombines TRBV7-2 with TRBJ2-1; D ambiguous. The germline V gene has CDR1 SGHTA and CDR2 FQGNSA. The length of the CDR3 is 15 residues. The V end was cut by 1 base, the J end by 4 bases, with 11 bases between. The CDR3, as DNA: TGTGCCAGCAGCTTAGATCGGGTGAATTACAATGAGCAGTTCTTC. It codes for CASSLDRVNYNEQFF.

This clonotype was counted ten times or more. This rearrangement joins TRBV4-3 to TRBJ2-5; D unclear. The CDR3 extends over 16 amino acids. The germline gives CDR1 LGHNA, CDR2 YSLEER. Between the trimmed V and J ends, which lost 0 bases and 5 bases, there was a span of 16 bases. CDR3 coding DNA: TGCGCCAGCAGCCAAGAGCCCCCGCCCAATGGGGAGACCCAGTACTTC. Its translation is CASSQEPPPNGETQYF.

This clonotype was seen many times. The chain combines TRBV4-3 with TRBJ2-1; 11 bases line up with TRBD2. With 3 bases clipped from V and 5 bases from J, the junction kept 12 bases outside the gene matches. The germline CDR1 and CDR2 sequences are LGHNA and YSLEER. This CDR3 has 18 residues. The DNA for the CDR3 is TGCGCCAGCAGCCAGTATCTAGCGGGAGGCGATTTGGACAATGAGCAGTTCTTC. This translates into CASSQYLAGGDLDNEQFF.

This clonotype was counted ten times or more. The rearrangement links TRBV7-2 to TRBJ2-7; maybe TRBD2 (6 bases). Between the trimmed V and J ends, which lost 2 bases and 1 base, there was a span of 12 bases. The CDR3 is 15 residues long. Germline V gives CDR1 SGHTA, CDR2 FQGNSA. CDR3 protein: CASSLYGTLSYEQYF. CDR3 DNA sequence: TGTGCCAGCAGCTTATACGGGACTTTATCCTACGAGCAGTACTTC.

This clonotype is categorized as medium-sized. The chain couples TRBV27 to TRBJ2-2, with D hard to call. CDR1 is MNHEY and CDR2 is SMNVEV in the germline V gene (reference sequence). The CDR3 extends over 12 amino acids. The V end lost 3 bases, the J end lost 8 bases, and 7 bases lay between the germline ends. The CDR3 is CASSFGSGELFF. The CDR3 bases are TGTGCCAGCAGTTTCGGGTCAGGGGAGCTGTTTTTT.

This clonotype has a count of ten or more. V usage is TRBV27 and J usage is TRBJ2-1; 14 nucleotides agree with TRBD2. The germline gives CDR1 MNHEY, CDR2 SMNVEV (reference sequence). The V and J ends lost 4 bases and 3 bases, in that order; junction bases with no gene match: 8. This CDR3 has 18 residues. The CDR3: CASSWGLAGERFYNEQFF. The CDR3 DNA follows: TGTGCCAGCAGTTGGGGACTAGCGGGAGAGAGGTTCTACAATGAGCAGTTCTTC.